This T cell receptor beta chain was captured by sequencing in a study of T cell repertoires in aging, cancer and after chemotherapy. Overall study: Six age groups, ranging from 30 or younger to 70 or older, included the donors. Healthy donor repertoires were recorded over several months to years and showed clear clonal overlap. Study outcomes and limitations: In healthy donors, age-related TCR diversity loss mainly reflected lost richness. No conclusions about immunological memory after chemotherapy can be drawn from the repertoire data.

TRB rearrangements spanning V, D and J were amplified using mixed TRB-A/B primers. In TCRdb, the multiplex PCR reads were re-called with MiXCR into one record per CDR3 protein. The data hold 13,000 or so distinct CDR3 sequences, with less than 30% observed a single time. About this clonotype: Its antigen is still unknown.

Germline values: CDR1 DFQATT, CDR2 SNEGSKA (reference sequence). Deletions cut 2 bases from V and 1 base from J, with 12 bases between. This CDR3 contains 15 residues. Peripheral blood genomic DNA, not sorted cells or RNA, was the template. V and J are TRBV20-1 and TRBJ2-4; the D call may be TRBD1 or TRBD2 (5 bases each). The sequenced sample was blood. The receptor comes from a human donor in good health. CDR3 nucleotide sequence: TGCAGTGCTAGACCGCTCTGGGGGGCCAAAAACATTCAGTACTTC. Translating gives CSARPLWGAKNIQYF.